The 26 T cell receptor beta chains given below trace back to one sample, sequenced in a study of cytomegalovirus exposure and HLA in healthy donors. PCR primers comprised 60 Vbeta and 13 Jbeta primers. Libraries were prepared by immunoSEQ multiplex PCR; TCRdb keeps only in-frame clonotypes and omits some of them. The repertoire holds 60,000 to 90,000 clones, with around 80% as singletons. Sequenced material: PBMCs. The receptors were gathered from a man between 70 and 80 years old in good health and CMV-seropositive.

The genes are TRBV6-6 and TRBJ1-3; tentative D call: TRBD1 (5 bases). The CDR3 is 15 amino acids. V lost 6 bases and J 0 bases, leaving 12 bases between the germline ends. Germline values: CDR1 MNHNY, CDR2 SVGAGI (reference sequence). CDR3 loop: CASSNDQGSGNTIYF. The CDR3 DNA reads as TGTGCCAGCAGCAATGACCAGGGCTCTGGAAACACCATATATTTT.

This chain links TRBV30 with TRBJ2-2; D is undetermined. Trimming left V 0 bases short and J 3 bases short, with 5 bases between. Germline V CDR1 and CDR2: GTSNPN, SVGIG (reference sequence). This CDR3 has 13 residues. The CDR3 nucleotides read TGTGCCTGGAGTGTCGCGGACACCGGGGAGCTGTTTTTT. Amino acids: CAWSVADTGELFF.

The chain uses TRBV7-9 and TRBJ1-2, with TRBD1 identical over 12 bases. Germline V gives CDR1 SEHNR, CDR2 FQNEAQ (reference sequence). After removal of 3 bases from V and 8 bases from J, the junction contained 7 bases not matched to a gene. This CDR3 is 15 amino acids long. The CDR3 loop reads CASSFPGQGARGYTF. DNA for the CDR3: TGTGCCAGCAGCTTTCCGGGACAGGGGGCGCGGGGCTACACCTTC.

CDR3 coding DNA: TGTGCCAGCTCACCGCGGGACGGTGAGGGACCCCAGCATTTT. Translating gives CASSPRDGEGPQHF. The rearrangement uses TRBV18 and TRBJ1-5, with a possible D match to TRBD1 (5 bases). Germline V CDR1 and CDR2: KGHSH, LQKENI. V lost 3 bases and J lost 10, with 16 bases in between. There are 14 residues in the CDR3. The entire variable domain, with the rest obtained from reference TRBV18 and TRBJ1-5, is as follows: NAGVMQNPRHLVRRRGQEARLRCSPMKGHSHVYWYRQLPEEGLKFMVYLQKENIIDESGMPKERFSAEFPKEGPSILRIQQVVRGDSAAYFCASSPRDGEGPQHFGDGTRLSIL.

The CDR3 coding sequence is TGTGCCAGCAGCTCCCAGGGGGATCCTTTCTACGAGCAGTACTTC. Residues: CASSSQGDPFYEQYF. The V call is TRBV9, the J call TRBJ2-7, with TRBD1 matching 7 bases. With 4 bases clipped from V and 3 bases from J, the junction kept 10 bases outside the gene matches. CDR1 SGDLS and CDR2 YYNGEE come from the germline V gene. The CDR3 is made up of 15 amino acids.

This chain uses TRBV6-1 with TRBJ2-7, with D hard to call. Germline CDR1 reads MNHNS; CDR2 reads SASEGT. The germline V and J ends were trimmed by 1 base and 3 bases, with 4 bases remaining between them. The CDR3 runs to 12 residues. In nucleotides, the CDR3 is TGTGCCAGCAGTGAAGTCGGCTACGAGCAGTACTTC. This encodes CASSEVGYEQYF.

V gene TRBV20-1 combines with J gene TRBJ1-2, with D hard to call. Germline V CDR1 and CDR2: DFQATT, SNEGSKA (reference sequence). CDR3 length: 10 amino acids. The ends were cut back, 5 bases at V and 3 bases at J, with 4 bases in the middle. The CDR3 DNA reads as TGCAGTGCTCCCGACTATGGCTACACCTTC. The encoded protein is CSAPDYGYTF.

This clone was seen once. CDR3 coding DNA: TGTGCCAGCAGTTTAAGGGCAGGGGCTAACTATGGCTACACCTTC. This gives the protein CASSLRAGANYGYTF. The chain couples TRBV28 to TRBJ1-2; tentatively, D is TRBD1 (6 bases). The CDR3 consists of 15 residues. The V gene lost 2 bases and the J gene lost 0 bases, with 10 bases spanning the gap. Germline V gives CDR1 MDHEN, CDR2 SYDVKM.

The chain couples TRBV10-1 to TRBJ2-5; the match to TRBD1 covers 8 bases. V was pared by 6 bases and J by 2 bases, with 5 bases of the junction left unmatched. The germline gives CDR1 WNHNN, CDR2 SYGVQD (reference sequence). The length of the CDR3 is 14 residues. The CDR3: CASSDRTGQETQYF. As DNA, the CDR3 is TGCGCCAGCAGCGACCGGACAGGGCAAGAGACCCAGTACTTC.

CDR3 protein: CASRTDYGYTF. The CDR3 DNA follows: TGTGCCAGCCGGACAGACTATGGCTACACCTTC. This sequence joins TRBV28 and TRBJ1-2, with D maybe TRBD1 (6 bases). Germline CDR1 is MDHEN and CDR2 is SYDVKM. CDR3 length: 11 amino acids. The V gene lost 8 bases and the J gene lost 3 bases, with 7 bases spanning the gap.

The J gene is TRBJ2-1, the V gene TRBV19; 7 positions agree with TRBD2. The CDR3 length is 14 residues. Germline CDR1 LNHDA, CDR2 SQIVND (reference sequence). With V trimmed by 7 bases and J by 2 bases, 5 bases remained unmatched. CDR3 in amino acids: CASKGGSAYNEQFF. In nucleotides, the CDR3 is TGTGCCAGTAAGGGCGGGAGCGCCTACAATGAGCAGTTCTTC. The full variable domain, its missing parts supplied by reference TRBV19 and TRBJ2-1, is DGGITQSPKYLFRKEGQNVTLSCEQNLNHDAMYWYRQDPGQGLRLIYYSQIVNDFQKGDIAEGYSVSREKKESFPLTVTSAQKNPTAFYLCASKGGSAYNEQFFGPGTRLTVL.

This chain joins TRBV7-8 and TRBJ2-2; D possibly corresponds to TRBD1 (5 bases). The CDR3 contains 16 residues. Trimming took 0 bases from V and 1 from J, leaving 9 bases between them. Germline CDR1 reads SGHVS; CDR2 reads FQNEAQ. The CDR3: CASSLAQVGNTGELFF. The CDR3 DNA sequence: TGTGCCAGCAGCTTAGCACAGGTCGGGAACACCGGGGAGCTGTTTTTT.

The chain uses TRBV7-9 and TRBJ2-1; tentatively, D is TRBD2 (5 bases). The CDR3 consists of 14 residues. Germline CDR1 SEHNR, CDR2 FQNEAQ (reference sequence). The ends were cut back, 3 bases at V and 10 bases at J, with 16 bases in the middle. CDR3 region: CASSFSGEVNEQFF. CDR3 DNA sequence: TGTGCCAGCAGCTTTTCCGGGGAAGTTAACGAGCAGTTCTTC.

The V call is TRBV4-3, the J call TRBJ2-3, with D maybe TRBD1 (7 bases). V lost 0 bases and J lost 3, with 16 bases in between. CDR1 and CDR2 (germline): LGHNA, YSLEER. The CDR3 has 17 amino acids. The CDR3, as DNA: TGCGCCAGCAGCCAAGATTTCAGGGGGGCCATAACAGATACGCAGTATTTT. It yields the protein CASSQDFRGAITDTQYF.

The genes are TRBV4-3 and TRBJ2-5; 13 positions agree with TRBD2. This CDR3 region has 15 residues. Germline V gene sequence: CDR1 LGHNA, CDR2 YSLEER. V lost 3 bases, J lost 4 bases, and 2 bases stayed unmatched. The DNA of the CDR3 is TGCGCCAGCAGCCACGGGACTAGCGGGGTAGAGACCCAGTACTTC. Amino acids: CASSHGTSGVETQYF.

The chain couples TRBV2 to TRBJ2-7; no clear D gene. V gave up 7 bases and J gave up 5 bases, with 12 bases separating them. The germline gives CDR1 SNHLY, CDR2 FYNNEI. The CDR3 contains 12 residues. The CDR3 coding sequence is TGTGCCAGCAAGTATTCGGTCCACGAGCAGTACTTC. Translating gives CASKYSVHEQYF.

This chain uses TRBV5-1 with TRBJ2-7; D perhaps matches TRBD1 (6 bases). The CDR3 extends over 14 amino acids. Trimming pared 0 bases from V and 2 bases from J, leaving 9 bases between. Germline lookup yields CDR1 SGHRS and CDR2 YFSETQ. CDR3 in amino acids: CASSLAAGAYEQYF. Here the CDR3 DNA reads TGCGCCAGCAGCTTGGCCGCAGGGGCCTACGAGCAGTACTTC. Full variable domain (outside the CDR3, taken from reference TRBV5-1 and TRBJ2-7): KAGVTQTPRYLIKTRGQQVTLSCSPISGHRSVSWYQQTPGQGLQFLFEYFSETQRNKGNFPGRFSGRQFSNSRSEMNVSTLELGDSALYLCASSLAAGAYEQYFGPGTRLTVT.

This rearrangement joins TRBV6-5 to TRBJ2-7; 9 nucleotides match TRBD1. Germline assignment: CDR1 MNHEY and CDR2 SVGAGI. V gave up 7 bases and J gave up 1 base; unmatched junction bases: 5. This CDR3 has 14 amino acids. The CDR3 sequence is CASTRGQGSYEQYF. The CDR3 nucleotides read TGTGCCAGCACCCGCGGACAGGGGTCCTACGAGCAGTACTTC.

Points on this clone: The same CDR3 arises from other DNA sequences in this sample as well. V and J are TRBV6-7 and TRBJ2-7; 8 nucleotides agree with TRBD1. TRBV6-7 is annotated as an ORF whose role is uncertain. The CDR3 runs to 15 residues. With V trimmed by 3 bases and J by 3 bases, 7 bases remained unmatched. Here the CDR3 reads CASSYYGQGGYEQYF. The CDR3, as DNA: TGTGCCAGCAGTTATTATGGACAGGGTGGCTACGAGCAGTACTTC.

This clone has just a few counts. The rearrangement joins TRBV5-1 to TRBJ1-1; 8 nucleotides match TRBD1. This CDR3 is 15 amino acids long. The V gene's germline CDR1 is SGHRS and CDR2 YFSETQ. Trimming cost V 4 bases and J 5 bases; bases outside gene matches: 10. The CDR3 loop is CASSRLDREGTEAFF. DNA of the CDR3: TGCGCCAGCAGCCGATTGGACAGGGAGGGTACTGAAGCTTTCTTT.

This clone was recorded once. J is TRBJ2-1 and V is TRBV10-3; 8 positions match TRBD1. Unmatched junction bases numbered 5, after V lost 5 bases and J lost 2 bases. This CDR3 region has 15 residues. CDR1 and CDR2 (germline): ENHRY, SYGVKD. In DNA form, the CDR3 reads TGTGCCATCAGTTGGACAGGGATCACCTACAATGAGCAGTTCTTC. This gives the protein CAISWTGITYNEQFF.

The chain is built from TRBV6-1 and TRBJ1-4; 9 nucleotides line up with TRBD1. The CDR3 totals 14 residues. The V gene end was trimmed by 4 bases and the J gene end by 5 bases; junction bases not matched to a gene: 2. Germline V gene data show CDR1 as MNHNS and CDR2 as SASEGT. The CDR3 loop reads CASSAGQGNEKLFF. The CDR3 DNA reads as TGTGCCAGCAGTGCCGGACAGGGGAATGAAAAACTGTTTTTT.

V is TRBV18 and J is TRBJ2-2, with 7 positions matching TRBD2. This CDR3 has 15 residues. V lost 6 bases and J lost 2; bases outside the gene matches: 6. Germline CDR1 KGHSH, CDR2 LQKENI. CDR3 coding DNA: TGTGCCAGCTCTCTAAGGGAGGGCAACACCGGGGAGCTGTTTTTT. Its protein product is CASSLREGNTGELFF.

The chain employs TRBV29-1 and TRBJ1-4; 8 bases map to TRBD1. This CDR3 region has 12 residues. Losses at the gene ends were 8 bases for V and 7 bases for J; bases not matched to a gene: 6. The germline V gene has CDR1 SQVTM and CDR2 ANQGSEA. The chain's CDR3 is CSSRTGSEKLFF. The CDR3 DNA is TGCAGCTCGCGGACAGGGAGTGAAAAACTGTTTTTT. Full variable domain (remainder filled in from reference TRBV29-1 and TRBJ1-4): SAVISQKPSRDICQRGTSLTIQCQVDSQVTMMFWYRQQPGQSLTLIATANQGSEATYESGFVIDKFPISRPNLTFSTLTVSNMSPEDSSIYLCSSRTGSEKLFFGSGTQLSVL.

V gene TRBV18 combines with J gene TRBJ1-2, with 12 bases aligning to TRBD1. The V gene end was trimmed by 3 bases and the J gene end by 3 bases; junction bases not matched to a gene: 2. From germline, CDR1 is KGHSH and CDR2 LQKENI. The CDR3 covers 15 residues. CDR3 in DNA: TGTGCCAGCTCACCGGGACAGGGGGCGGACTATGGCTACACCTTC. It codes for CASSPGQGADYGYTF.

The chain recombines TRBV14 with TRBJ2-7; 9 bases align to TRBD1. Trimming removed 0 bases from V and 4 bases from J; junction bases left unmatched: 13. This CDR3 region has 18 residues. The germline CDR1 and CDR2 sequences are SGHDN and FVKESK. This chain's CDR3 is CASSQEKVSGQGFYEQYF. The DNA of the CDR3 is TGTGCCAGCAGCCAAGAAAAGGTGTCGGGACAGGGATTTTACGAGCAGTACTTC.